This TCR beta chain comes out of a study of beta chain features in type 1 diabetes listed by TCRdb under 2018. For context, the study as a whole: Mean age, gender distribution, total cell number and subset yield did not differ between patients and healthy donors. The study compared TCRB repertoires of sorted circulating CD4+ T cell subsets between recently diagnosed type 1 diabetes patients and matched healthy donors. A total of approximately 110,000,000 sorted cells were examined across all samples, and a strong correlation was observed between cell number per subset and RNA yield. Regulatory and stem cell-like memory subsets were isolated from only 8 patients and about eight healthy donors, whereas naive and central memory subsets came from all 30 or so donors. Overall results and qualifications from the work: Because cDNA was sequenced instead of genomic DNA, activated cells with high expression could be over-represented, although the groups did not differ in activation or CD3 levels. Shorter templates might be favored by PCR, yet because patient and control samples were amplified and corrected together, any such skew would affect both groups equally. Type 1 diabetes patients showed a moderate but significant shortening of TCRB CDR3 length in all four CD4+ subsets. The naive, central memory and regulatory TCRB repertoires appeared to resemble one another more closely among patients than among healthy donors. Patients with type 1 diabetes made fewer insertions and deleted more nucleotides at VDJ recombination sites, implying thymic rearrangement abnormalities. Because the HLA sub-analyses included only small numbers of individuals, any influence of HLA type on TCRB rearrangement was left unresolved.

The entire isolated RNA was reverse transcribed using the High Capacity cDNA Reverse Transcription Kit, and thus expressed TCRB transcripts were sequenced. Deep immunoSEQ sequencing was performed on naive, central memory and regulatory T cell samples, with an average of approximately 3.9 million total reads per sample. After sorted cells were lysed in RLT buffer, RNA was extracted with DNase-treated RNeasy Micro or Mini kits, with the choice depending on cell number. To prevent cross-contamination, each cell subset was processed individually, whereas patient and healthy donor samples were processed jointly. TCRB sequences were amplified from cDNA with the immunoSEQ multiplex PCR, producing 87-bp fragments spanning the CDR3 region. Sequencing of the amplicons was performed on the Illumina HiSeq platform. The published analysis was carried out like this. Synthetic template baselines were used to correct PCR bias computationally, reads within Hamming distance 2 were collapsed, and singletons that could not be merged were discarded. By aligning reads against IMGT, V, D and J genes, CDR3 length, and insertions or deletions at six rearrangement sites were assigned. Within each subset, clonotype counts were normalized to sorted cell number, after which true diversity and Gini coefficients were computed with the tcR R package. The overlap coefficient, calculated on TCRB nucleotide sequences, was used to quantify repertoire sharing. Out-of-frame TCRB sequences from naive cells were analyzed as a proxy for the pre-selection repertoire. Not all clones reach the TCRdb copy of this immuneACCESS table, which keeps in-frame sequences only. Checked studies attribute under half of the gap to unresolved V genes and leave the rest unexplained. V, J and clone size are taken as reported in that table, and D and trimming were inferred from the DNA itself. The sample contains about 650,000 clones, around 12% of them found a single time. Together, the top ten hold more than 0.09% of the sample.

A single peripheral blood draw of about 120 mL on average was collected from each donor into heparinised tubes. Using a panel that included CD45RO, CCR7, CD25, CD127, CD95 and CD27, naive, central memory, regulatory and stem cell-like memory CD4+ T cells were sorted on a BD FACSAria II. Every sorted population had a purity above 95%. PBMCs were isolated immediately by Lymphoprep density gradient centrifugation and stained directly without culture. So that batch effects would be minimized, each experiment stained and sorted samples in pairs, pairing one healthy donor with one patient. This clone was counted between two and nine times. There is no known antigen for this receptor. Base qualities are not recorded, but no much larger clone differs from it by a single base. V drops 4 bases and J drops 6 bases, leaving 10 bases in between. Per the germline V gene, MGHDK is the CDR1 and SYGVNS is the CDR2. The CDR3, cysteine through phenylalanine, is 13 amino acids long. The DNA shown is the 39-base CDR3, in frame from base 1.

This clonotype originated in a man younger than 40 with type 1 diabetes. Sequences were obtained from naive CD4+ T cells from blood. The label giving this sample's cell subset or site can be read as: true naive CD4+ T cells. The receptor chain draws on TRBV25-1 and TRBJ2-1, with the D gene too uncertain to name. This receptor carries the CDR3 CASSARILNEQFF. The sequence in DNA is TGTGCCAGCAGTGCCCGGATACTCAATGAGCAGTTCTTC.